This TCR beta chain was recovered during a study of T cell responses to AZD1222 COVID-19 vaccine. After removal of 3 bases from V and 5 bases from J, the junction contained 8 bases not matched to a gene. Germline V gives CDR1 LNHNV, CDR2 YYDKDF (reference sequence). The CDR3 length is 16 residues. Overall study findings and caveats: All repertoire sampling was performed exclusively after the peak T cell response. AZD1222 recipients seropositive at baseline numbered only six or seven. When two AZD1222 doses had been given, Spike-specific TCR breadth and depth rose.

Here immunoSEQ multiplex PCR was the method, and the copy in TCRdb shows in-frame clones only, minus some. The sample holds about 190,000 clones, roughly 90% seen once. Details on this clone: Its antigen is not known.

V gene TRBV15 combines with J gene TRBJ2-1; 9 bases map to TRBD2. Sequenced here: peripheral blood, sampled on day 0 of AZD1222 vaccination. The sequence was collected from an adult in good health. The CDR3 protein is CATSRDLAGTHNEQFF. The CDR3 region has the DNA TGTGCCACCAGCAGGGACCTAGCGGGGACGCACAATGAGCAGTTCTTC.